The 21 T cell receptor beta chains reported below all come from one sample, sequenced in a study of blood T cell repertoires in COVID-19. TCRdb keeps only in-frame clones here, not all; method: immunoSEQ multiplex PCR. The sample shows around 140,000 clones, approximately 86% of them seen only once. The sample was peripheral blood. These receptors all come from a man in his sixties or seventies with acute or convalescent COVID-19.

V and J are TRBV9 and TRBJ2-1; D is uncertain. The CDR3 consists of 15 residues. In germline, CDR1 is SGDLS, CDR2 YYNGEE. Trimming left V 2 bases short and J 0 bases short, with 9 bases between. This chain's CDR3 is CASSVEIASYNEQFF. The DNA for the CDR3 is TGTGCCAGCAGCGTTGAGATCGCCTCCTACAATGAGCAGTTCTTC.

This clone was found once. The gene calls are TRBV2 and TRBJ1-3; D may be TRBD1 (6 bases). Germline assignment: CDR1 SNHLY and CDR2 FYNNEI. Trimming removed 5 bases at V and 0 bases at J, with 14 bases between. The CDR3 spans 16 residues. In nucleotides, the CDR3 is TGTGCCAGCAGTAGGGGGGGGCAGTTCTCTGGAAACACCATATATTTT. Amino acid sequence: CASSRGGQFSGNTIYF.

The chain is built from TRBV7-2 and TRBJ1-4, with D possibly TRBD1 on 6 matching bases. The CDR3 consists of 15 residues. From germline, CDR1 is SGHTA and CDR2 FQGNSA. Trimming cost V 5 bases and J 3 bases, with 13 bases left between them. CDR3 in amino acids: CASSPRQVANEKLFF. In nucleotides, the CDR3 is TGTGCCAGCAGCCCCCGACAGGTTGCTAATGAAAAACTGTTTTTT.

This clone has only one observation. CDR3 nucleotides: TGTGCCAGCACCCCAGGGTCCTCAGAGACCCAGTACTTC. Encoded protein: CASTPGSSETQYF. The rearrangement uses TRBV7-2 and TRBJ2-5, with a tentative D call TRBD1 (5 bases). Between the trimmed V and J ends, which lost 7 bases and 4 bases, there was a span of 13 bases. The germline gives CDR1 SGHTA, CDR2 FQGNSA. This CDR3 has 13 amino acids. Complete variable domain (other parts from reference TRBV7-2 and TRBJ2-5): GAGVSQSPSNKVTEKGKDVELRCDPISGHTALYWYRQSLGQGLEFLIYFQGNSAPDKSGLPSDRFSAERTGGSVSTLTIQRTQQEDSAVYLCASTPGSSETQYFGPGTRLLVL.

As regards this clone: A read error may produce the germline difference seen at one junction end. The CDR3 nucleotides read TGTGCCAGCACCCAACGAGGGTTAGATACGCAGTATTTT. Protein product: CASTQRGLDTQYF. The chain is built from TRBV3-1 (or the pseudogene TRBV3-2) and TRBJ2-3; maybe TRBD2 (5 bases). The CDR3 is 13 amino acids. Germline CDR1 is LGHDT and CDR2 is YNNKEL (reference sequence).

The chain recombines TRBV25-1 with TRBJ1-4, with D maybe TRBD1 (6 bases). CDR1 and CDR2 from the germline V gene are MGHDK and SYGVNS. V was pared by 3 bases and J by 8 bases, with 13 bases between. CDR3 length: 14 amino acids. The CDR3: CASSDRTTGEKLFF. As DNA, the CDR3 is TGTGCCAGCAGTGATAGGACGACAGGAGAAAAACTGTTTTTT.

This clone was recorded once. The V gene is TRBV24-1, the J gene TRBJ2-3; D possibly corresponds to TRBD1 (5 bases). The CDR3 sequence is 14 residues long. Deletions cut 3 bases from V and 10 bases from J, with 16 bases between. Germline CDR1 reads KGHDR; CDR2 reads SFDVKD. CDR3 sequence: CATSDAGKDRAQYF. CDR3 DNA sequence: TGTGCCACCAGTGATGCAGGGAAGGACCGCGCGCAGTATTTT.

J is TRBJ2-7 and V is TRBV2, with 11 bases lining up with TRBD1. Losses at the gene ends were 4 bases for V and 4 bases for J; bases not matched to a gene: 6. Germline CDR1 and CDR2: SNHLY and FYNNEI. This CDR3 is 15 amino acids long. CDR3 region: CASSGTGGKDYEQYF. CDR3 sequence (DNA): TGTGCCAGCAGTGGGACAGGGGGCAAGGATTACGAGCAGTACTTC.

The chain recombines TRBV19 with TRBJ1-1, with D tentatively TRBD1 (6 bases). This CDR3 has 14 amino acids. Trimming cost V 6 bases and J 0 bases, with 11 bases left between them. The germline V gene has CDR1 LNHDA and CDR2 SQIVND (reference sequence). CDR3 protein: CASSWDNMNTEAFF. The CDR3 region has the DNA TGTGCCAGTAGCTGGGACAACATGAACACTGAAGCTTTCTTT.

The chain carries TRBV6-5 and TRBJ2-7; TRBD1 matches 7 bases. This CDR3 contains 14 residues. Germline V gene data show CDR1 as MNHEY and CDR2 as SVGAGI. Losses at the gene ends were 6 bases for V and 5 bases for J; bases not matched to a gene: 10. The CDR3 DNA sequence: TGTGCCAGCAGATTAACCGGGACAGTCAACGAGCAGTACTTC. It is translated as CASRLTGTVNEQYF.

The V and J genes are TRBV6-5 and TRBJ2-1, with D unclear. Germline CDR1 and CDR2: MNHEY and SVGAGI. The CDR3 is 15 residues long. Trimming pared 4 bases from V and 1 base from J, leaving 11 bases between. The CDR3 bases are TGTGCCAGCAGTTCCGCGGAGTCGTCCTACAATGAGCAGTTCTTC. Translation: CASSSAESSYNEQFF.

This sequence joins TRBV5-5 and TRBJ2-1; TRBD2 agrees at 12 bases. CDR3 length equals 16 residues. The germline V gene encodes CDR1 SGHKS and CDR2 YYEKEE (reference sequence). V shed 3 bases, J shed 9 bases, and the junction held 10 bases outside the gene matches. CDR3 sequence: CASSSTSGRSFGEQFF. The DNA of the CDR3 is TGTGCCAGCAGCTCAACTAGCGGGAGGTCGTTCGGTGAGCAGTTCTTC.

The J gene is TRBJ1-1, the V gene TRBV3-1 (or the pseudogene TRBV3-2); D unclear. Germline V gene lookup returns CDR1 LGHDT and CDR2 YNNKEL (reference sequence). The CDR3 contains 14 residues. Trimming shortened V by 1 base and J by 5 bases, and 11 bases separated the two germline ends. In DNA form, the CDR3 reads TGTGCCAGCAGCCAAGGAGGGTGGAGAACTGAAGCTTTCTTT. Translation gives CASSQGGWRTEAFF.

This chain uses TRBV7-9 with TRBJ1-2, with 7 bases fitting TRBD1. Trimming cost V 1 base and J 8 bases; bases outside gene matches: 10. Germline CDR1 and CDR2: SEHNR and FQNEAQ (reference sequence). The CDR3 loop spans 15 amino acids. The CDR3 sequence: CASSLDIRRGLGYTF. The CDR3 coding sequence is TGTGCCAGCAGCTTAGATATTCGGAGGGGGCTCGGCTACACCTTC.

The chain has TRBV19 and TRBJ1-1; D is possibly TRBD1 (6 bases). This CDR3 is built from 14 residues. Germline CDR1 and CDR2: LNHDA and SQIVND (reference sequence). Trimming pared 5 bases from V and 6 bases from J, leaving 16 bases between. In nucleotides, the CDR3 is TGTGCCAGTAGTCCCCAGGGGACCGACGCTGAAGCTTTCTTT. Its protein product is CASSPQGTDAEAFF.

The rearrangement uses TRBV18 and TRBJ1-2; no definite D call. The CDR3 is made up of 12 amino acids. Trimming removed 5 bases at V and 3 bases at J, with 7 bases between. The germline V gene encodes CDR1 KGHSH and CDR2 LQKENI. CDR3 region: CASSKPDYGYTF. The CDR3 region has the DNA TGTGCCAGCTCAAAACCGGACTATGGCTACACCTTC. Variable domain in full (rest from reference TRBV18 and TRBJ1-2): NAGVMQNPRHLVRRRGQEARLRCSPMKGHSHVYWYRQLPEEGLKFMVYLQKENIIDESGMPKERFSAEFPKEGPSILRIQQVVRGDSAAYFCASSKPDYGYTFGSGTRLTVV.

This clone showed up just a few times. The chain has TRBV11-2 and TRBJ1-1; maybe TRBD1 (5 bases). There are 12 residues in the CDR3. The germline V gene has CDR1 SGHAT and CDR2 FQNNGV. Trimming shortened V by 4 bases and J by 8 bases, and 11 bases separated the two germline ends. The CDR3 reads CASSSRQPEAFF. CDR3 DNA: TGTGCCAGCAGCTCCCGACAGCCCGAAGCTTTCTTT.

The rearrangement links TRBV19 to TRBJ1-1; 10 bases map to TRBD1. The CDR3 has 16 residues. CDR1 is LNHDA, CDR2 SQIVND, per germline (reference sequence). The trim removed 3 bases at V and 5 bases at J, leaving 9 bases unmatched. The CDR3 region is CASSIPPGQGTTEAFF. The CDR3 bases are TGTGCCAGTAGTATCCCCCCGGGACAGGGGACAACTGAAGCTTTCTTT.

The CDR3 is CASSLGTYEQYF. CDR3 DNA sequence: TGTGCCAGCAGTCTCGGGACCTACGAGCAGTACTTC. The chain employs TRBV2 and TRBJ2-7; D is perhaps TRBD2 (5 bases). The ends were cut back, 5 bases at V and 2 bases at J, with 7 bases in the middle. The CDR3 is 12 residues long. The germline V gene encodes CDR1 SNHLY and CDR2 FYNNEI.

The CDR3 nucleotides are TGTGCCAGCAGCCTTTCAACCTTTAGCGGGAGAGGAAAGACCCAGTACTTC. Translated, it gives CASSLSTFSGRGKTQYF. The V gene is TRBV3-1 (or the pseudogene TRBV3-2), the J gene TRBJ2-5, with 9 bases that match TRBD2. Germline V gene data show CDR1 as LGHDT and CDR2 as YNNKEL (reference sequence). Trimming removed 4 bases from V and 6 bases from J; junction bases left unmatched: 15. This CDR3 has 17 amino acids.

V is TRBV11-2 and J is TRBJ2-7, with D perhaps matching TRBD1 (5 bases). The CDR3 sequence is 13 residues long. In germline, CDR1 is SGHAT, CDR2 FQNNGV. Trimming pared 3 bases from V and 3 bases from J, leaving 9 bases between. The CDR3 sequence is CASSLVQGYEQYF. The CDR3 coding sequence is TGTGCCAGCAGCTTGGTGCAGGGCTACGAGCAGTACTTC.